This T cell receptor beta chain was captured in a study of T cell repertoires in cytomegalovirus infection. Study overall: CMV infection together with matching HLA type was indicated by public TCR beta signatures.

Study-level findings and limits: The study found HLA-C-restricted CMV-specific TCR beta clonotypes dominating the ex vivo response. Carriers of CMV plus the relevant HLA were identified by cumulative public TCR beta family frequency.

This CDR3 comprises 18 residues. V lost 0 bases to trimming and J lost 9 bases; unmatched junction nucleotides: 15. Germline V gene lookup returns CDR1 LGHNA and CDR2 YSLEER. This clonotype was observed a handful of times. Its cognate antigen is unknown. TCRdb re-called the reads with MiXCR, one entry per CDR3 protein. The sample has some 920,000 distinct CDR3 sequences; around a third are singletons. This rearrangement joins TRBV4-3 to TRBJ2-5; 11 bases fit TRBD2. Specimen: cultured CD8+ T cells from PBMCs, collected from culture after CMV antigen stimulation. This receptor was identified in a human donor in good health (CMV status not recorded). Some clones in this sample may be carry-over from other donors' samples. The CDR3 sequence is CASSQDSGAASGGLSQYF. Written as DNA, the CDR3 is TGCGCCAGCAGCCAAGATTCGGGAGCGGCTAGCGGGGGGCTGTCCCAGTACTTC.